This TCR beta chain emerged from a study of CXCR3-negative and CXCR3-positive naive CD8 T cells. With respect to this clonotype: The target antigen is unknown.

UMI-labeled 5' RACE TRB cDNA libraries were prepared from the cells. TCRdb re-called the 5' RACE reads and shows each CDR3 protein once, DNA omitted. Its table records around 88,000 distinct CDR3 sequences. Points from the study as a whole: CXCR3-positive naive cells had TRB CDR3s that were more hydrophobic than CXCR3-negative naive cells had.

Sequenced sample: naive CXCR3+ CD8+ T cells from blood. Subset of the sample: CD45RO-CCR7+CD27+CD95- naive CD8+ T cells expressing CXCR3 (TNR3+). This sequence originates from a human donor in good health. Some clones in this sample may be carry-over from other donors' samples.

CDR3 region: CASSSTWGGTPDTQYF. This chain connects TRBV28 to TRBJ2-3; without DNA, the TCRdb call of TRBD2 cannot be checked. Germline V gene data show CDR1 as MDHEN and CDR2 as SYDVKM. The CDR3 is 16 amino acids. The full variable domain, its missing parts supplied by reference TRBV28 and TRBJ2-3, is DVKVTQSSRYLVKRTGEKVFLECVQDMDHENMFWYRQDPGLGLRLIYFSYDVKMKEKGDIPEGYSVSREKKERFSLILESASTNQTSMYLCASSSTWGGTPDTQYFGPGTRLTVL.